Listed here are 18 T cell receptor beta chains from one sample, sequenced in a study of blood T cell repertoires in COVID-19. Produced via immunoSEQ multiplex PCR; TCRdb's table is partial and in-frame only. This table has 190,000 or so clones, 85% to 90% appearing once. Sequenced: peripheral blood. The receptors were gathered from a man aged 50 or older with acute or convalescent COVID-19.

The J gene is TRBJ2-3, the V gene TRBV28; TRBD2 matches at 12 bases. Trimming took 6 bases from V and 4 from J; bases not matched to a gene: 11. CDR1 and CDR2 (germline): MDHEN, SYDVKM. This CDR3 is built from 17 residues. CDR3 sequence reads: CASRLAGGLPAPDTQYF. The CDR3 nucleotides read TGTGCCAGCAGGCTAGCGGGGGGGCTCCCCGCCCCAGATACGCAGTATTTT.

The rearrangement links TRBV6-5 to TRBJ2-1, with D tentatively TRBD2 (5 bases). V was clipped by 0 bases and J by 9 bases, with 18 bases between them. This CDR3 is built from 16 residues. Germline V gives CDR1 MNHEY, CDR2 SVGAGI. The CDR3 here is CASSYSISGGEGEQFF. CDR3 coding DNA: TGTGCCAGCAGTTACTCGATCTCAGGAGGCGAGGGTGAGCAGTTCTTC.

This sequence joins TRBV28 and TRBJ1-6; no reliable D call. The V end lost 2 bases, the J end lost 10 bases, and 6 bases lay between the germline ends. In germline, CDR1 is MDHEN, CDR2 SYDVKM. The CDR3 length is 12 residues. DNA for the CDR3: TGTGCCAGCAGTTTAGCGGGGTCACCCCTCCACTTT. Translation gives CASSLAGSPLHF.

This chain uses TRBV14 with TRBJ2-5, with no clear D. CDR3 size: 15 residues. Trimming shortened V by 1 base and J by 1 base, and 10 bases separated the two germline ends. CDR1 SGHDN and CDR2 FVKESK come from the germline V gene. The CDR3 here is CASSQGGVGQETQYF. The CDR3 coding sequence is TGTGCCAGCAGCCAAGGAGGCGTGGGCCAAGAGACCCAGTACTTC.

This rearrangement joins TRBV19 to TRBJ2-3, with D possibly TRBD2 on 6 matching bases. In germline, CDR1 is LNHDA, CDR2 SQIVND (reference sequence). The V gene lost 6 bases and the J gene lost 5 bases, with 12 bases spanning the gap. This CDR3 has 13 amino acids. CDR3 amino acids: CASSASALDTQYF. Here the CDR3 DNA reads TGTGCCAGTAGCGCTAGCGCCCTAGATACGCAGTATTTT.

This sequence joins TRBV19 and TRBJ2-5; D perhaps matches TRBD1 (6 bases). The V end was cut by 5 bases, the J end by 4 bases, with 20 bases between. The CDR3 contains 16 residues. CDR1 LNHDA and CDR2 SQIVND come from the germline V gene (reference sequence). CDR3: CASSPSDSLSGETQYF. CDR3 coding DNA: TGTGCCAGTAGTCCATCGGACAGTCTGTCGGGAGAGACCCAGTACTTC. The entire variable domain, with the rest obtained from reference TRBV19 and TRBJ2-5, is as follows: DGGITQSPKYLFRKEGQNVTLSCEQNLNHDAMYWYRQDPGQGLRLIYYSQIVNDFQKGDIAEGYSVSREKKESFPLTVTSAQKNPTAFYLCASSPSDSLSGETQYFGPGTRLLVL.

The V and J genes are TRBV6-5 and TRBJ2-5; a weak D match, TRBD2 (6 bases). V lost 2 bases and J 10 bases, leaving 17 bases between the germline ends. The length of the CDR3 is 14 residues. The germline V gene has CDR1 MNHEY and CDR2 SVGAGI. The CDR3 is CASSYEGLDRSQYF. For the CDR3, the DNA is TGTGCCAGCAGTTACGAGGGACTCGATAGAAGCCAGTACTTC.

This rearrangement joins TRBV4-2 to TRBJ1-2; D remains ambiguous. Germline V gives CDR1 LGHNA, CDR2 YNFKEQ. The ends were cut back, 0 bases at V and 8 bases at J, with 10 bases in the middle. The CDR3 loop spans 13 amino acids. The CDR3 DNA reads TGTGCCAGCAGCCAAGAGGCATCGGGAGGCTACACCTTC. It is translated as CASSQEASGGYTF.

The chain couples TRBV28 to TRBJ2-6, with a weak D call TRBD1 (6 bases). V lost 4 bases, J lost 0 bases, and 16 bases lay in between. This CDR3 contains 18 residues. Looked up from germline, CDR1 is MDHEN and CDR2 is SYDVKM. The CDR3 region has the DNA TGTGCCAGCAGTTCATACCAGGGGATCCCCTCTGGGGCCAACGTCCTGACTTTC. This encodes CASSSYQGIPSGANVLTF.

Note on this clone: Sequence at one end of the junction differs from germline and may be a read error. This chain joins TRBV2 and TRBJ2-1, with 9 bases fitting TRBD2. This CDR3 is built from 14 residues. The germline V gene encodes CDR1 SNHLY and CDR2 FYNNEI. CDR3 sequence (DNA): TGTGCCAGCAGTGGCGCAGGGTTCACTAGCGGGCTACTCTTC. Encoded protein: CASSGAGFTSGLLF.

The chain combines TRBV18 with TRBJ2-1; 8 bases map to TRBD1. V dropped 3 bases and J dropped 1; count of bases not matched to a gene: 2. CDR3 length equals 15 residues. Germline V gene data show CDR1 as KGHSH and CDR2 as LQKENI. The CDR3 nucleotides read TGTGCCAGCTCACCGGACAGGGCTTCCTACAATGAGCAGTTCTTC. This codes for CASSPDRASYNEQFF.

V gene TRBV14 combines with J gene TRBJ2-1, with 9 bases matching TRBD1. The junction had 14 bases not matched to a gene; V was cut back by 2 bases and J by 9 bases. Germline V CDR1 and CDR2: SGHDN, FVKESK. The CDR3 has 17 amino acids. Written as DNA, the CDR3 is TGTGCCAGCAGCCAACAGAGAACAGGGGGCGGGGCGGGTGAGCAGTTCTTC. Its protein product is CASSQQRTGGGAGEQFF.

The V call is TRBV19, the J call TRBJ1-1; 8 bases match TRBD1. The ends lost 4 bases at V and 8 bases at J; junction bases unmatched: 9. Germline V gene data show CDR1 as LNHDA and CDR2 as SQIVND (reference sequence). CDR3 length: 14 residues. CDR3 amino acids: CASSTRTGKVEAFF. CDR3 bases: TGTGCCAGTAGTACTCGGACAGGGAAGGTAGAAGCTTTCTTT.

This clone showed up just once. The chain's CDR3 is CASSFRVNEKLFF. The CDR3, as DNA: TGTGCCAGCAGTTTCCGGGTTAATGAAAAACTGTTTTTT. The chain couples TRBV6-5 to TRBJ1-4; D is ambiguous. This CDR3 spans 13 amino acids. Trimming removed 4 bases at V and 4 bases at J, with 7 bases between. From germline, CDR1 is MNHEY and CDR2 SVGAGI.

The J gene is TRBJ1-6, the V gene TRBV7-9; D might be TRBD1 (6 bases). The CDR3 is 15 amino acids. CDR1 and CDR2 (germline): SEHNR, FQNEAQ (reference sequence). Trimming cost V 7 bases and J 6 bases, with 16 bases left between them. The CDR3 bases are TGTGCCAGCATGGTACAGGGACGAAGTAATTCACCCCTCCACTTT. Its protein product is CASMVQGRSNSPLHF.

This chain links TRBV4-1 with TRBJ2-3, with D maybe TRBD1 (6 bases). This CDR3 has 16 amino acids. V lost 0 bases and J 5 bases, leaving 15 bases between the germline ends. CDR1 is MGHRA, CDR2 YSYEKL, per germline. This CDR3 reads CASSQDWGTRGDTQYF. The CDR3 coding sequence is TGCGCCAGCAGCCAAGATTGGGGGACCAGGGGAGATACGCAGTATTTT.

CDR3 in amino acids: CASSLHSQGTGQPQHF. The CDR3 coding sequence is TGTGCCAGCAGTTTACACTCTCAGGGTACGGGTCAGCCCCAGCATTTT. The chain uses TRBV27 and TRBJ1-5; a weak D match, TRBD1 (5 bases). V lost 2 bases and J lost 6, with 17 bases in between. CDR1 is MNHEY, CDR2 SMNVEV, per germline (reference sequence). CDR3 size: 16 residues.

The CDR3 region has the DNA TGCAGCGTTGGACAGGGGGACTATGGCTACACCTTC. Amino acid sequence: CSVGQGDYGYTF. The chain recombines TRBV29-1 with TRBJ1-2; 9 bases are shared with TRBD1. Germline lookup yields CDR1 SQVTM and CDR2 ANQGSEA. V lost 4 bases, J lost 3 bases, and 0 bases stayed unmatched. There are 12 residues in the CDR3.